The 8 T cell receptor beta chains presented below share a single source sample, sequenced in a study of beta chain features in type 1 diabetes (dated by TCRdb to 2016 to 2019). The study at large found these results: In all four CD4+ subsets, TCRB CDR3 length was moderately but significantly shorter in type 1 diabetes patients.

No antigen is known for these receptors. To prepare the library, the immunoSEQ multiplex PCR assay was applied. The entire amount of isolated RNA was reverse transcribed using the High Capacity cDNA Reverse Transcription Kit, so the sequenced TCRB transcripts were expressed ones. TCRdb's version of the immuneACCESS table is confined to in-frame rearrangements and falls short of the full clone set. An unresolved V gene accounts for under half of the shortfall where checked; the remainder is of unknown origin. This sample gives about 740,000 clones in total; 13% of them show up just once. Of the sample, about 0.02% falls within the top ten clones. The sample consisted of naive CD4+ T cells from blood. This sample's cell subset or site label indicates: true naive CD4+ T cells. The source is a man aged 18 to 30 with type 1 diabetes.

The CDR3 sequence is CASSGLDYNSPLHF. For the CDR3, the DNA is TGTGCCAGCAGTGGACTAGACTATAATTCACCCCTCCACTTT. The chain links TRBV2 to TRBJ1-6; no reliable D call. CDR1 is SNHLY and CDR2 is FYNNEI in the germline V gene. The V gene lost 4 bases and the J gene lost 3 bases, with 7 bases spanning the gap. This CDR3 region has 14 residues.

This clone was seen only a few times. The V and J genes are TRBV2 and TRBJ1-3; D remains ambiguous. The germline V and J ends were trimmed by 11 bases and 1 base, with 15 bases remaining between them. The CDR3 has 14 amino acids. In germline, CDR1 is SNHLY, CDR2 FYNNEI. The DNA for the CDR3 is TGTGCCGGTCAGACGTTCCAATCTGGAAACACCATATATTTT. Protein product: CAGQTFQSGNTIYF.

This clone turned up a few times. The same CDR3 can be traced to other DNA sequences in this sample. The V call is TRBV29-1, the J call TRBJ2-5; weak D call: TRBD2 (6 bases). This CDR3 comprises 10 residues. The V gene lost 7 bases and the J gene lost 3 bases, with 6 bases spanning the gap. In germline, CDR1 is SQVTM, CDR2 ANQGSEA. The CDR3 is CSGGEETQYF. The CDR3, as DNA: TGCAGCGGCGGGGAAGAGACCCAGTACTTC.

This clone was seen a handful of times. This sequence joins TRBV7-9 and TRBJ1-2; unclear D gene. Germline V CDR1 and CDR2: SEHNR, FQNEAQ (reference sequence). This CDR3 is 12 amino acids long. V was shortened by 3 bases and J by 8 bases, with 10 bases between the two germline ends. The CDR3 DNA is TGTGCCAGCAGCTTTGCGGACGGAGGCTACACCTTC. This codes for CASSFADGGYTF.

Comments on this clone: A much larger clonotype is one base distant, so this may be a read error. This rearrangement joins TRBV4-2 to TRBJ1-1, with D maybe TRBD1 (6 bases). V was clipped by 5 bases and J by 4 bases, with 11 bases between them. CDR1 is LGHNA, CDR2 YNFKEQ, per germline. The CDR3 loop spans 13 amino acids. The CDR3 protein is CASSLEGGTEAFF. The CDR3 DNA reads as TGTGCCAGCAGCTTGGAAGGGGGCACTGAAGCTTTCTTT.

The V gene is TRBV6-1, the J gene TRBJ1-2; D is uncertain. CDR3 length: 16 amino acids. The V gene lost 3 bases and the J gene lost 6 bases, with 20 bases spanning the gap. Germline loops: CDR1 MNHNS, CDR2 SASEGT. The CDR3 DNA reads as TGTGCCAGCAGTGACCAACGGACGCGGCCATGGGATGGCTACACCTTC. Translation gives CASSDQRTRPWDGYTF.

The chain recombines TRBV5-1 with TRBJ2-1, with 12 nucleotides matching TRBD1. This CDR3 is 15 amino acids long. From germline, CDR1 is SGHRS and CDR2 YFSETQ. V lost 3 bases to trimming and J lost 9 bases; unmatched junction nucleotides: 7. Here the CDR3 DNA reads TGCGCCAGCAGCTCCGGGACAGGGGGCCCCACTGAGCAGTTCTTC. Translated, it gives CASSSGTGGPTEQFF.

As concerns this clone: Different DNA sequences within this sample yield the same CDR3. The chain recombines TRBV29-1 with TRBJ1-2, with D hard to call. The V end was cut by 4 bases, the J end by 2 bases, with 5 bases between. The V gene's germline CDR1 is SQVTM and CDR2 ANQGSEA. The CDR3 has 11 amino acids. CDR3 sequence reads: CSVAENYGYTF. The CDR3 bases are TGCAGCGTTGCGGAGAACTATGGCTACACCTTC.